This passage covers 18 T cell receptor beta chains from one sample sequenced in a study of molecular identifiers for immune sequencing clone quantification. Each CDR3 protein gets one entry after TCRdb re-called the PCR reads with MiXCR. Here the sample spans 80,000 to 130,000 distinct CDR3 sequences, over 30% being singletons. The source material was naive CD8+ T cells from blood, with Jurkat cell RNA spiked in. The sample's subset: FACS-sorted CD8+CD4-CCR7+CD45RA+ naive T cells. The receptors originated from a human donor in good health. Some libraries in this study had Jurkat cell RNA spiked in.

In regard to this clonotype: A clone one base away is much larger, so this may be a read error. The chain recombines TRBV24-1 with TRBJ2-1; the D is unclear. The CDR3 runs 11 residues. Germline assignment: CDR1 KGHDR and CDR2 SFDVKD. CDR3: CATKFRDEQSF. The CDR3 coding sequence is TGTGCCACCAAATTTAGGGATGAGCAGTCCTTC.

The V gene is TRBV28, the J gene TRBJ1-1; tentatively, D is TRBD1 (5 bases). The germline V gene encodes CDR1 MDHEN and CDR2 SYDVKM. V shed 8 bases and J shed 6 bases, with 13 bases lying between them. The CDR3 spans 12 residues. The CDR3 here is CASARRTSEAFF. The CDR3, as DNA: TGTGCCAGCGCCCGTCGGACATCTGAAGCTTTCTTT. Full variable domain (outside the CDR3, taken from reference TRBV28 and TRBJ1-1): DVKVTQSSRYLVKRTGEKVFLECVQDMDHENMFWYRQDPGLGLRLIYFSYDVKMKEKGDIPEGYSVSREKKERFSLILESASTNQTSMYLCASARRTSEAFFGQGTRLTVV.

This clonotype has just a few counts. V and J are TRBV2 and TRBJ2-7; D is undetermined. CDR1 and CDR2 from the germline V gene are SNHLY and FYNNEI. V shed 3 bases and J shed 3 bases, with 6 bases lying between them. The CDR3 spans 12 residues. The chain's CDR3 is CASSEGFYEQYF. CDR3 DNA: TGTGCCAGCAGTGAGGGGTTCTACGAGCAGTACTTC.

Only a few counts were recorded for this clonotype. This sequence joins TRBV27 and TRBJ2-3; D uncertain. CDR1 is MNHEY, CDR2 SMNVEV, per germline (reference sequence). The CDR3 contains 13 residues. V shed 6 bases and J shed 6 bases, with 13 bases lying between them. The CDR3 DNA sequence: TGTGCCAGCAGCCTACCCTCCCCGGATACGCAGTATTTT. Translating it yields CASSLPSPDTQYF.

The chain uses TRBV13 and TRBJ2-2, with D possibly being TRBD2 (5 bases). This CDR3 is built from 16 residues. Germline-derived CDR1 and CDR2 are PRHDT and FYEKMQ (reference sequence). The germline V and J ends were trimmed by 5 bases and 0 bases, with 13 bases remaining between them. CDR3 nucleotides: TGTGCCAGCAGCGGTCCGGCGGGTGCGAACACCGGGGAGCTGTTTTTT. Amino acid sequence: CASSGPAGANTGELFF.

The table lists this clonotype with many counts. The rearrangement joins TRBV7-9 to TRBJ2-7; 7 positions agree with TRBD1. The CDR3 is 15 residues long. Germline-derived CDR1 and CDR2 are SEHNR and FQNEAQ (reference sequence). Trimming took 0 bases from V and 4 from J; bases not matched to a gene: 6. CDR3 nucleotide sequence: TGTGCCAGCAGCTTAGCGGGACAGAATCGATACGAGCAGTACTTC. It translates to CASSLAGQNRYEQYF.

With regard to this clonotype: A much larger clone differs by one base, so this may be a read error. The rearrangement uses TRBV12-3 or TRBV12-4 and TRBJ2-3, with D possibly TRBD2 on 5 matching bases. Trimming took 0 bases from V and 8 from J, leaving 6 bases between them. The CDR3 runs 12 residues. The CDR3 loop reads CASSLAGATQYF. DNA for the CDR3: TGTGCCAGCAGTTTAGCGGGAGCTACGCAGTATTTT.

About this clonotype: A much larger clone lies one base from this, so it may be a read error. The rearrangement uses TRBV11-2 and TRBJ2-7; the match to TRBD1 covers 8 bases. The CDR3 length is 15 residues. Germline CDR1 SGHAT, CDR2 FQNNGV. Unmatched junction bases numbered 8, after V lost 3 bases and J lost 4 bases. For the CDR3, the DNA is TGTGCCAGCAGCTTCGGACAGGGCGTGGGGTACGAGCAGTACTTC. It yields the protein CASSFGQGVGYEQYF. Filled out from reference TRBV11-2 and TRBJ2-7, the complete variable domain reads EAGVAQSPRYKIIEKRQSVAFWCNPISGHATLYWYQQILGQGPKLLIQFQNNGVVDDSQLPKDRFSAERLKGVDSTLKIQPAKLEDSAVYLCASSFGQGVGYEQYFGPGTRLTVT.

The chain couples TRBV9 to TRBJ2-5; 10 bases line up with TRBD2. The germline CDR1 and CDR2 sequences are SGDLS and YYNGEE. The V gene end was trimmed by 0 bases and the J gene end by 5 bases; junction bases not matched to a gene: 7. The CDR3 length is 16 residues. CDR3 sequence (DNA): TGTGCCAGCAGCGTAGGACAGCGGGAGGGCCCTGAGACCCAGTACTTC. Its protein is CASSVGQREGPETQYF.

The sample holds a few counts of this clonotype. J is TRBJ1-6 and V is TRBV20-1; D possibly corresponds to TRBD1 (5 bases). The CDR3 length is 13 residues. Per the germline V gene, CDR1 is DFQATT and CDR2 is SNEGSKA (reference sequence). V was trimmed by 6 bases and J by 7 bases, leaving 13 bases between them. The CDR3 coding sequence is TGCAGTGCCCCCCCCAGGGAAAATTCACCCCTCCACTTT. Translation: CSAPPRENSPLHF.

J is TRBJ2-2 and V is TRBV3-1; tentative D call: TRBD2 (6 bases). This CDR3 contains 14 residues. Per the germline V gene, CDR1 is LGHDT and CDR2 is YNNKEL (reference sequence). V gave up 4 bases and J gave up 6 bases, with 12 bases separating them. CDR3 nucleotide sequence: TGTGCCAGCAGCCGGGGAGGTCTTGCCGGGGAGCTGTTTTTT. It codes for CASSRGGLAGELFF.

In DNA form, the CDR3 reads TGTGCCAGCAGCCGTTGGACACCCCAAGAGACCCAGTACTTC. Translated: CASSRWTPQETQYF. The chain recombines TRBV11-2 with TRBJ2-5, with a possible D match to TRBD1 (5 bases). This CDR3 region has 14 residues. The V gene's germline CDR1 is SGHAT and CDR2 FQNNGV. Deletions cut 5 bases from V and 1 base from J, with 11 bases between.

With regard to this clonotype: One junction end disagrees with the germline gene, perhaps due to a read error. This rearrangement joins TRBV28 to TRBJ2-1; 11 nucleotides match TRBD2. The CDR3 covers 17 residues. Looked up from germline, CDR1 is MDHEN and CDR2 is SYDVKM. Written as DNA, the CDR3 is TGTGCCAGCACCCAACCCCCACTAGCGGGAGCCGGGGATGAGCAGATCTTC. Translating it yields CASTQPPLAGAGDEQIF. The full variable domain, its missing parts supplied by reference TRBV28 and TRBJ2-1, is DVKVTQSSRYLVKRTGEKVFLECVQDMDHENMFWYRQDPGLGLRLIYFSYDVKMKEKGDIPEGYSVSREKKERFSLILESASTNQTSMYLCASTQPPLAGAGDEQIFGPGTRLTVL.

V usage is TRBV21-1 and J usage is TRBJ1-5; the tabulated D call, TRBD1, remains unverified against the DNA. TRBV21-1 is described as a pseudogene. The CDR3 spans 12 residues. CDR3 in amino acids: CAQQGCNQPQHF. The CDR3 nucleotides read TGTGCCCAACAGGGATGCAATCAGCCCCAGCATTTT.

This clonotype was counted a few times. The chain carries TRBV6-2 or TRBV6-3 and TRBJ2-1; TRBD2 aligns across 9 bases. V gave up 6 bases and J gave up 7 bases; unmatched junction bases: 10. Germline values: CDR1 MNHEY, CDR2 SVGEGT. The CDR3 length is 15 residues. CDR3 in amino acids: CASRDLAGLSNEQFF. In DNA, the CDR3 is TGTGCCAGCAGGGATCTAGCGGGGTTGAGTAATGAGCAGTTCTTC.

The genes are TRBV29-1 and TRBJ2-7, with 7 positions matching TRBD2. V lost 6 bases to trimming and J lost 0 bases; unmatched junction nucleotides: 5. Germline V lookup: CDR1 SQVTM, CDR2 ANQGSEA. The CDR3 has 13 amino acids. The CDR3 protein is CSVGTTHSYEQYF. The CDR3 nucleotides are TGCAGCGTGGGGACTACCCACTCCTACGAGCAGTACTTC.

There are a few counts of this clonotype. A much bigger clone sits one base away, suggesting this may be a read error. This chain connects TRBV7-2 to TRBJ1-4; D may be TRBD1 (6 bases). The CDR3 runs 15 residues. In germline, CDR1 is SGHTA, CDR2 FQGNSA. Trimming pared 5 bases from V and 7 bases from J, leaving 17 bases between. The CDR3 sequence: CASSLFLGHGEKLFF. Written as DNA, the CDR3 is TGTGCCAGCAGCCTTTTTTTGGGACATGGTGAAAAACTGTTTTTT.

In this sample, this clonotype turned up many times. The rearrangement uses TRBV7-2 and TRBJ2-3; no clear D gene. CDR3 length: 14 amino acids. Germline lookup yields CDR1 SGHTA and CDR2 FQGNSA. V dropped 0 bases and J dropped 2 bases, with 6 bases sitting between them. This CDR3 reads CASSLADFTDTQYF. DNA of the CDR3: TGTGCCAGCAGCTTAGCGGATTTCACAGATACGCAGTATTTT.